This record covers a single T cell receptor beta chain. This sample was included in a study of blood T cell repertoires in COVID-19. Looking at the study overall: Italy, Spain and the United States were the sources of the convalescent and acute COVID-19 samples. Nucleic acid was either cDNA or gDNA, and it came from T cells, B-cell-depleted T cells, or PBMCs.

Method: immunoSEQ multiplex PCR; TCRdb's copy keeps in-frame clones and lacks some. Seen here are over 30,000 clones, about four fifths observed once, and the top ten hold 3% to 4%. Germline V lookup: CDR1 MNHEY, CDR2 SVGAGI. The CDR3 runs to 15 residues. Trimming cost V 2 bases and J 3 bases; bases outside gene matches: 5. The receptor was derived from a man aged 50-59 years with acute or convalescent COVID-19. Material: peripheral blood. V and J are TRBV6-5 and TRBJ1-1, with 8 bases matching TRBD1. In DNA form, the CDR3 reads TGTGCCAGCAGTTACGACAGGGGTCGGGACACTGAAGCTTTCTTT. This encodes CASSYDRGRDTEAFF.